This passage covers 12 T cell receptor beta chains from one sample sequenced in a study of beta chain features in type 1 diabetes. Investigators reverse transcribed all isolated RNA, so they sequenced expressed TCRB transcripts. Here immunoSEQ multiplex PCR was the method, and the copy in TCRdb shows in-frame clones only, minus some. The table lists under 800,000 clones, around 15% of them singletons. The material sequenced was naive CD4+ T cells from blood. The source of these receptors is a man aged 18 to 35 in good health.

The V call is TRBV10-3, the J call TRBJ2-5; D uncertain. The J call is uncertain, as TRBJ2-7 better fits the DNA end. Germline loops: CDR1 ENHRY, CDR2 SYGVKD. CDR3 size: 12 residues. CDR3 in DNA: TGTGCCATCAGTGGTAGTGGATACGAGCAGTACTTC. Protein product: CAISGSGYEQYF.

This clone turned up a few times. V and J are TRBV5-1 and TRBJ2-1, with 11 positions matching TRBD2. The CDR3 has 15 residues. V shed 4 bases, J shed 9 bases, and the junction held 9 bases outside the gene matches. CDR1 and CDR2 (germline): SGHRS, YFSETQ. For the CDR3, the DNA is TGCGCCAGCAGCCGTAGCGGGGGGGCCAGCGTTGAGCAGTTCTTC. This encodes CASSRSGGASVEQFF. Full variable domain (rest looked up from reference TRBV5-1 and TRBJ2-1): KAGVTQTPRYLIKTRGQQVTLSCSPISGHRSVSWYQQTPGQGLQFLFEYFSETQRNKGNFPGRFSGRQFSNSRSEMNVSTLELGDSALYLCASSRSGGASVEQFFGPGTRLTVL.

This clone has only a few counts. The V gene is TRBV9, the J gene TRBJ2-7; D may correspond to TRBD1 or TRBD2 (5 bases each). The CDR3 length is 14 residues. The germline gives CDR1 SGDLS, CDR2 YYNGEE. V was cut by 2 bases and J by 1 base, with 10 bases left in between. The CDR3 protein is CASSVGVRSYEQYF. CDR3 DNA sequence: TGTGCCAGCAGCGTGGGGGTTCGTTCCTACGAGCAGTACTTC.

This clone has only a few counts. The chain joins TRBV4-1 to TRBJ1-5; 7 bases match TRBD1. The CDR3 contains 14 residues. Germline V gene data show CDR1 as MGHRA and CDR2 as YSYEKL. J was trimmed by 5 bases and V by 4 bases; bases with no gene match: 5. The CDR3 reads CASSRTGVYQPQHF. The DNA for the CDR3 is TGCGCCAGCAGCCGCACAGGGGTATATCAGCCCCAGCATTTT.

This clone was detected a few times. This chain uses TRBV19 with TRBJ2-1; D call uncertain. V was pared by 7 bases and J by 6 bases, with 10 bases between. The CDR3 consists of 12 residues. Per germline, CDR1 LNHDA and CDR2 SQIVND (reference sequence). The CDR3 nucleotides are TGTGCCAGTAACGTACGTGGCAATGAGCAGTTCTTC. Protein product: CASNVRGNEQFF.

The chain is built from TRBV28 and TRBJ1-5; 8 bases map to TRBD1. With 6 bases clipped from V and 7 bases from J, the junction kept 8 bases outside the gene matches. The germline V gene encodes CDR1 MDHEN and CDR2 SYDVKM. The CDR3 is 14 amino acids. CDR3 sequence reads: CASSLKTGVQPQHF. The CDR3 nucleotides are TGTGCCAGCAGCCTCAAGACAGGGGTGCAGCCCCAGCATTTT.

The chain carries TRBV6-1 and TRBJ1-4; no firm D call. Germline lookup yields CDR1 MNHNS and CDR2 SASEGT. Trimming took 4 bases from V and 10 from J, leaving 16 bases between them. The CDR3 has 14 residues. The DNA for the CDR3 is TGTGCCAGCAGTGGACTCTTGTCATCGGCAAAACTGTTTTTT. Translation: CASSGLLSSAKLFF.

The chain recombines TRBV9 with TRBJ1-3, with D unclear. Trimming took off 5 bases at V and 4 bases at J, with 4 bases between the two ends. The CDR3 spans 11 residues. The germline V gene encodes CDR1 SGDLS and CDR2 YYNGEE. CDR3 nucleotide sequence: TGTGCCAGCAGGGGCGGAAACACCATATATTTT. Protein sequence: CASRGGNTIYF.

V is TRBV5-5 and J is TRBJ2-5; D not certain. Germline V lookup: CDR1 SGHKS, CDR2 YYEKEE (reference sequence). V lost 0 bases to trimming and J lost 7 bases, with 13 bases between them. CDR3 length: 14 amino acids. CDR3 in DNA: TGTGCCAGCAGCTTGGAGGAAGGAAAAGGGACCCAGTACTTC. It encodes CASSLEEGKGTQYF.

In its sample, this clone was seen a few times. This chain links TRBV15 with TRBJ1-1, with 7 positions matching TRBD1. Per germline, CDR1 LNHNV and CDR2 YYDKDF (reference sequence). V shed 0 bases and J 3 bases; nucleotides not matched to a gene: 4. The CDR3 loop spans 15 amino acids. DNA for the CDR3: TGTGCCACCAGCAGAGAGGCAGGGGGGGACACTGAAGCTTTCTTT. Amino acid sequence: CATSREAGGDTEAFF.

This clone has only a few counts. This chain connects TRBV30 to TRBJ1-2; no reliable D call. The V gene lost 4 bases and the J gene lost 1 base, with 19 bases spanning the gap. Germline assignment: CDR1 GTSNPN and CDR2 SVGIG (reference sequence). CDR3 size: 16 residues. The CDR3 loop is CAWTRAYSPFNYGYTF. Here the CDR3 DNA reads TGTGCCTGGACTCGGGCGTATTCCCCCTTTAACTATGGCTACACCTTC. The whole variable domain, filled in from reference TRBV30 and TRBJ1-2, reads SQTIHQWPATLVQPVGSPLSLECTVEGTSNPNLYWYRQAAGRGLQLLFYSVGIGQISSEVPQNLSASRPQDRQFILSSKKLLLSDSGFYLCAWTRAYSPFNYGYTFGSGTRLTVV.

In its sample, this clone was seen a few times. This sequence joins TRBV5-4 and TRBJ2-5; D uncertain. V was cut by 2 bases and J by 2 bases, with 4 bases left in between. The CDR3 has 12 amino acids. CDR1 is SGHNT and CDR2 is YYREEE in the germline V gene (reference sequence). The CDR3 sequence: CASSLQQETQYF. CDR3 DNA sequence: TGTGCCAGCAGCTTACAACAAGAGACCCAGTACTTC.